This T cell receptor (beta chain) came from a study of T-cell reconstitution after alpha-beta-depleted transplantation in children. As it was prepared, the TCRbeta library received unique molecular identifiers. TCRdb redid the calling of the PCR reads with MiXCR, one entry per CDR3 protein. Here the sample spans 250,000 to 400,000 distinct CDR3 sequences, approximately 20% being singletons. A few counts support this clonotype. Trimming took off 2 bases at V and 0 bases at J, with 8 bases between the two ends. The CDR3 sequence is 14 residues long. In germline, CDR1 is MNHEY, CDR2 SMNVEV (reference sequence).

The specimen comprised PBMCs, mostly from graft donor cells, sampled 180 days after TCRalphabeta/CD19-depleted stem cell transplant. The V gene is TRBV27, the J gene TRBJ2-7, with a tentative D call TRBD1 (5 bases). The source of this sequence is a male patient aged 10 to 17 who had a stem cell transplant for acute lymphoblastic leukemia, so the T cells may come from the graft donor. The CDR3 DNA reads TGTGCCAGCAGTTTAAGCAGGGTCTCCTACGAGCAGTACTTC. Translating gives CASSLSRVSYEQYF.